Listed here is a single T cell receptor (beta chain). As yet, its antigen is unknown. These data belong to a study of T cell responses to AZD1222 COVID-19 vaccine. General study findings and limits: Clonal diversity was possibly underestimated, and white British individuals and females predominated among donors.

TCRdb keeps only in-frame clones here, not all; method: immunoSEQ multiplex PCR. The table shows fewer than 90,000 clones, with 70% to 90% occurring only once. The sequenced sample was peripheral blood, obtained 28 days after the second AZD1222 dose. The TCR was taken from an adult who received the AZD1222 COVID-19 vaccine.

In DNA, the CDR3 is TGTGCCAGCAGCCATGCTGGGACAGAGTACAATGAGCAGTTCTTC. Protein sequence: CASSHAGTEYNEQFF. V gene TRBV11-3 combines with J gene TRBJ2-1; 7 nucleotides agree with TRBD1. The V segment lost 5 bases and the J segment 4 bases; nucleotides outside the gene matches: 8. This CDR3 is built from 15 residues. Germline values: CDR1 SGHNT, CDR2 YENEEA.